The clone carrying this T cell receptor beta chain was observed a handful of times. As yet, its antigen is unknown. The germline V gene encodes CDR1 ENHRY and CDR2 SYGVKD. The CDR3 sequence is 20 residues long. V shed 2 bases, J shed 4 bases, and the junction held 12 bases outside the gene matches. The record originates from a study of cytomegalovirus exposure and HLA in healthy donors. Study conclusions and caveats: TCR beta sequences reportedly predicted the HLA-A and HLA-B alleles of most subjects accurately.

PCR primers comprised 60 Vbeta and 13 Jbeta primers. Repertoires were generated with immunoSEQ multiplex PCR, while TCRdb's copy carries only in-frame clones and drops some. This sample has under 200,000 clones; 70% to 80% occur once, and the top ten carry around 0.38%. The origin of this receptor is a male donor in good health and CMV-seropositive. The sequencing sample was made of PBMCs. The chain couples TRBV10-3 to TRBJ2-3; 16 bases are a match to TRBD2. DNA for the CDR3: TGTGCCATCAGTGAGCCCCCGGGACTAGCGGGAGGGGTCCCCGCAGATACGCAGTATTTT. Protein sequence: CAISEPPGLAGGVPADTQYF.